The count of the clone carrying this T cell receptor (beta chain) is one. Looked up from germline, CDR1 is MNHEY and CDR2 is SVGEGT. V lost 7 bases to trimming and J lost 4 bases, with 5 bases between them. The CDR3 sequence is 11 residues long. Time point described: blood at routine non-recurrence follow-up after resection. Without sorting, whole RNA was sequenced from tumor, nontumor lung or frozen PBMC. This sample is drawn from a study of spatial heterogeneity in lung cancer. Study details: A total of more than 65 untreated early-stage non-small cell lung cancer patients served as donors. The study observed each unique TCR and UMI combination more than ten times on average in raw reads.

A single record per CDR3 protein comes from TCRdb applying MiXCR to the 5' RACE reads. The table includes about 120,000 distinct CDR3 sequences, over 9% detected once. The clonotype comes from a male donor with early-stage non-small cell lung cancer. Here the sequenced sample was PBMCs, taken at follow-up. V gene TRBV6-2 or TRBV6-3 combines with J gene TRBJ1-3; no firm D call. The CDR3, as DNA: TGTGCCAGCACTTCCGGAAACACCATATATTTT. This translates into CASTSGNTIYF.